A selection of T cell receptor beta chains follows, all from one sample in a study of cytotoxic CD8 clonotypes in ibrutinib-treated CLL. Data came from immunoSEQ multiplex PCR; TCRdb stores just in-frame clones and leaves some out. The repertoire holds hundreds of thousands of clones, 60% to 75% seen once, with roughly 14% in the top ten. The sample in question was PBMCs, obtained after 24 months of ibrutinib treatment. The receptors originated from a human donor with chronic lymphocytic leukemia. The CDR3 runs from the conserved cysteine through the conserved F or W. Fields, in order: D gene, V gene, CDR3 length, J gene, CDR3 protein. A D gene is named only where the DNA matches it firmly.

D gene: .; V gene: TRBV2; CDR3 length: 14; J gene: TRBJ2-7; CDR3 protein: CASKELETAYEQYF
D gene: .; V gene: TRBV5-1; CDR3 length: 13; J gene: TRBJ2-6; CDR3 protein: CASSLVGANVLTF
D gene: .; V gene: TRBV7-7; CDR3 length: 16; J gene: TRBJ2-5; CDR3 protein: CASSLVGTSQIGTQYF
D gene: .; V gene: TRBV9; CDR3 length: 18; J gene: TRBJ2-6; CDR3 protein: CASTPYRGGLAGANVLTF
D gene: .; V gene: TRBV29-1; CDR3 length: 13; J gene: TRBJ2-1; CDR3 protein: CSVFGGSYNEQFF
D gene: TRBD1; V gene: TRBV18; CDR3 length: 17; J gene: TRBJ2-1; CDR3 protein: CASSPPPGQGIRYEQFF
D gene: .; V gene: TRBV27; CDR3 length: 14; J gene: TRBJ2-7; CDR3 protein: CASRTVREAYEQYF
D gene: .; V gene: TRBV6-5; CDR3 length: 13; J gene: TRBJ1-1; CDR3 protein: CASSFRRNTEAFF
D gene: TRBD1; V gene: TRBV30; CDR3 length: 13; J gene: TRBJ1-5; CDR3 protein: CASSRGPQQPQHF
D gene: .; V gene: TRBV11-2; CDR3 length: 16; J gene: TRBJ2-1; CDR3 protein: CASSLAPAGPLNEQFF
D gene: .; V gene: TRBV29-1; CDR3 length: 14; J gene: TRBJ1-5; CDR3 protein: CSVASGASDQPQHF
D gene: TRBD1; V gene: TRBV28; CDR3 length: 15; J gene: TRBJ2-7; CDR3 protein: CAIQLPGQGSYEQYF
D gene: TRBD1; V gene: TRBV4-1; CDR3 length: 17; J gene: TRBJ2-6; CDR3 protein: CASSRDRGEAGANVLTF
D gene: .; V gene: TRBV27; CDR3 length: 14; J gene: TRBJ1-2; CDR3 protein: CASSLGGANYGYTF
D gene: .; V gene: TRBV19; CDR3 length: 12; J gene: TRBJ2-7; CDR3 protein: CATRVGSGEQYF
D gene: TRBD2; V gene: TRBV6-5; CDR3 length: 16; J gene: TRBJ2-1; CDR3 protein: CASSYSTGTSSSEQFF
D gene: TRBD2; V gene: TRBV27; CDR3 length: 17; J gene: TRBJ2-3; CDR3 protein: CASSLWRLAGGWDTQYF
D gene: .; V gene: TRBV11-1; CDR3 length: 14; J gene: TRBJ1-3; CDR3 protein: CASSPAEAGNTIYF
D gene: .; V gene: TRBV11-3; CDR3 length: 15; J gene: TRBJ2-7; CDR3 protein: CASSLNPGSLYEQYF
D gene: .; V gene: TRBV7-2; CDR3 length: 14; J gene: TRBJ1-5; CDR3 protein: CASSLESSNQPQHF
D gene: TRBD2; V gene: TRBV30; CDR3 length: 15; J gene: TRBJ2-5; CDR3 protein: CAWSLLAGVGETQYF
D gene: TRBD2; V gene: TRBV5-6; CDR3 length: 14; J gene: TRBJ2-7; CDR3 protein: CASSLAGNSYEQYF
D gene: .; V gene: TRBV28; CDR3 length: 12; J gene: TRBJ2-2; CDR3 protein: CASSFYTGELFF
D gene: TRBD1; V gene: TRBV5-8; CDR3 length: 15; J gene: TRBJ2-7; CDR3 protein: CASSLLRQGGYEQYF
D gene: .; V gene: TRBV14; CDR3 length: 12; J gene: TRBJ2-7; CDR3 protein: CASSGPSYEQYF
D gene: .; V gene: TRBV27; CDR3 length: 15; J gene: TRBJ2-2; CDR3 protein: CASSPRRVGTGELFF
D gene: .; V gene: TRBV15; CDR3 length: 14; J gene: TRBJ2-7; CDR3 protein: CATSRPGTDYEQYF
D gene: .; V gene: TRBV27; CDR3 length: 17; J gene: TRBJ2-4; CDR3 protein: CASSLSLGGRVGYIQYF
D gene: .; V gene: TRBV7-8; CDR3 length: 11; J gene: TRBJ1-2; CDR3 protein: CASSSDRGYTF
D gene: TRBD1; V gene: TRBV7-2; CDR3 length: 16; J gene: TRBJ1-2; CDR3 protein: CASSLAGTGGVYGYTF
D gene: .; V gene: TRBV5-1; CDR3 length: 14; J gene: TRBJ2-7; CDR3 protein: CASSRDSGAYEQYF
D gene: .; V gene: TRBV30; CDR3 length: 9; J gene: TRBJ1-5; CDR3 protein: CASLEPQHF
D gene: TRBD1; V gene: TRBV19; CDR3 length: 15; J gene: TRBJ2-6; CDR3 protein: CASSRDRAGANVLTF
D gene: .; V gene: TRBV9; CDR3 length: 15; J gene: TRBJ2-3; CDR3 protein: CASSDFSVHTDTQYF
D gene: .; V gene: TRBV29-1; CDR3 length: 13; J gene: TRBJ1-3; CDR3 protein: CSVSGGLGNTIYF
D gene: TRBD2; V gene: TRBV2; CDR3 length: 15; J gene: TRBJ2-1; CDR3 protein: CASTRLAGGSNEQFF
D gene: TRBD1; V gene: TRBV27; CDR3 length: 16; J gene: TRBJ1-2; CDR3 protein: CASSLVGGQILYGYTF
D gene: TRBD2; V gene: TRBV7-2; CDR3 length: 14; J gene: TRBJ2-5; CDR3 protein: CASIRGGGQETQYF
D gene: .; V gene: TRBV5-1; CDR3 length: 13; J gene: TRBJ1-1; CDR3 protein: CASSLALNTEAFF
D gene: TRBD1; V gene: TRBV4-1; CDR3 length: 15; J gene: TRBJ2-7; CDR3 protein: CASSQDPDRGYEQYF
D gene: TRBD2; V gene: TRBV27; CDR3 length: 17; J gene: TRBJ2-2; CDR3 protein: CASSSLQREGVTGELFF
D gene: TRBD1; V gene: TRBV18; CDR3 length: 13; J gene: TRBJ2-1; CDR3 protein: CASSLRQGDEQFF
D gene: .; V gene: TRBV21-1; CDR3 length: 11; J gene: TRBJ2-1; CDR3 protein: CARSGCNEQFF
D gene: TRBD2; V gene: TRBV15; CDR3 length: 16; J gene: TRBJ2-7; CDR3 protein: CATSRIAGVRPYEQYF
D gene: .; V gene: TRBV7-2; CDR3 length: 15; J gene: TRBJ1-5; CDR3 protein: CASSLAQRGAQPQHF
D gene: .; V gene: TRBV9; CDR3 length: 15; J gene: TRBJ2-3; CDR3 protein: CASSVALASTDTQYF
D gene: TRBD1; V gene: TRBV13; CDR3 length: 13; J gene: TRBJ2-5; CDR3 protein: CASRGTEQETQYF
D gene: .; V gene: TRBV2; CDR3 length: 15; J gene: TRBJ1-1; CDR3 protein: CASSNQGSGATEAFF
D gene: .; V gene: TRBV19; CDR3 length: 12; J gene: TRBJ1-5; CDR3 protein: CASSSINQPQHF
D gene: TRBD2; V gene: TRBV27; CDR3 length: 18; J gene: TRBJ2-1; CDR3 protein: CASSLLGLAGVSYNEQFF
D gene: .; V gene: TRBV6-5; CDR3 length: 15; J gene: TRBJ2-5; CDR3 protein: CASRPPGPPRKTQYF
D gene: .; V gene: TRBV28; CDR3 length: 13; J gene: TRBJ2-7; CDR3 protein: CASSLSATSEQYF
D gene: TRBD2; V gene: TRBV28; CDR3 length: 16; J gene: TRBJ2-1; CDR3 protein: CASSLSTSGLYNEQFF
D gene: TRBD1; V gene: TRBV6-6; CDR3 length: 12; J gene: TRBJ2-7; CDR3 protein: CASSRTGGEQYF
D gene: .; V gene: TRBV28; CDR3 length: 13; J gene: TRBJ2-7; CDR3 protein: CASSLLGHGVEYF
D gene: .; V gene: TRBV15; CDR3 length: 13; J gene: TRBJ1-3; CDR3 protein: CATSRGGGATIYF
D gene: .; V gene: TRBV5-4; CDR3 length: 16; J gene: TRBJ1-1; CDR3 protein: CASSLEGQGPNTEAFF